A single TCR beta chain is shown here with its context. Patients with autoimmune history or systemic immunosuppression were excluded. Patients had blood sampled at baseline and again on cycle 4 day 1 and cycle 7 day 1. The sample originates from a study of OX40 agonist ivuxolimab in advanced cancers. The germline gives CDR1 SGHTS, CDR2 YDEGEE. Trimming took 0 bases from V and 3 from J; bases not matched to a gene: 0. This CDR3 region has 14 residues. Profiled with immunoSEQ multiplex PCR; TCRdb holds only in-frame clones, not every one. The sample has around 70,000 clones; over 80% are singletons. The rearrangement links TRBV5-8 to TRBJ1-1; 9 bases match TRBD1. This receptor was obtained from an adult with an advanced solid tumor such as melanoma, head and neck, liver or kidney cancer. The material sequenced was CD4+ or CD8+ T cells sorted from blood, taken in a trial of the OX40 agonist ivuxolimab. CDR3 in amino acids: CASSLGTGDTEAFF. For the CDR3, the DNA is TGTGCCAGCAGCTTGGGGACAGGGGACACTGAAGCTTTCTTT.